What follows are 3 T cell receptor beta chains derived from one specimen sequenced in a study of CD8+ T cells in alopecia areata. cDNA reverse transcribed from extracted RNA served as the sequencing template. The data were produced by immunoSEQ multiplex PCR, yet TCRdb's version contains in-frame clones alone and is incomplete. There are approximately 140,000 clones in the sample; approximately 90% occur only once, and around 13% lies in the top ten. The treatment is: oral pan-JAK inhibitor, 5-10 mg twice daily. The starting material was CD8+ T cells sorted from blood, obtained at week 4, from a patient treated with tofacitinib. These receptors all stem from a human donor with alopecia areata.

V gene TRBV13 combines with J gene TRBJ2-3; D not resolved. This CDR3 contains 14 residues. V gave up 0 bases and J gave up 2 bases, with 6 bases separating them. CDR1 and CDR2 (germline): PRHDT, FYEKMQ (reference sequence). CDR3 sequence: CASSLGGFTDTQYF. The CDR3 DNA follows: TGTGCCAGCAGCTTAGGAGGATTCACAGATACGCAGTATTTT.

CDR3 sequence reads: CASSLAVGNTEAFF. In DNA, the CDR3 is TGTGCCAGCAGCTTGGCGGTCGGGAACACTGAAGCTTTCTTT. This sequence joins TRBV7-9 and TRBJ1-1, with no clear D. CDR3 length: 14 amino acids. Trimming took 3 bases from V and 1 from J, leaving 9 bases between them. CDR1 and CDR2 (germline): SEHNR, FQNEAQ (reference sequence).

Concerning this clone itself: The junction departs from the called germline gene at one end, perhaps through a read error. The chain links TRBV4-2 to TRBJ2-2; no clear D gene. In germline, CDR1 is LGHNA, CDR2 YNFKEQ. The CDR3 is 12 residues long. The CDR3 is CASSQDYLEPIF. The CDR3 DNA is TGTGCCAGCAGCCAAGATTACCTAGAGCCGATTTTT.